This T cell receptor (beta chain) was sequenced for a study of shared clonotypes between healthy human individuals. Generated by immunoSEQ multiplex PCR, the TCRdb table keeps only in-frame clones and is missing some. The sample gives some 2,100,000 clones, under 97% of which show up once; 0.13% is in the top ten. The CDR3 contains 15 residues. V trimming: 5 bases; J trimming: 2 bases; junction bases outside the gene matches: 8. Germline V CDR1 and CDR2: MNHEY, SVGAGI. Study outcomes and limitations: Naive subsets generally exceeded memory subsets in estimated richness. Enrolling few donors narrowed the genetic and exposure-history diversity that was represented.

Comments on this clone: The antigen is unknown.

This chain connects TRBV6-5 to TRBJ1-2; TRBD1 aligns across 7 bases. This TCR was recovered from a man younger than 35 in good health. Specimen: naive CD4+ T cells sorted from blood. Subset denoted: CD45RA+ positively selected. CDR3 protein: CASSTPGQLNYGYTF. The CDR3 nucleotides read TGTGCCAGCAGTACTCCGGGACAGTTAAACTATGGCTACACCTTC.